These 15 T cell receptor beta chains came from one sample sequenced in a study of blood T cell repertoires in COVID-19. The table came from immunoSEQ multiplex PCR; TCRdb's copy has only in-frame clones and leaves some out. Seen here are 150,000 to 200,000 clones, 80% to 85% observed once, and the top ten hold approximately 2.6%. Source material: peripheral blood. Receptors originate from a human donor with acute or convalescent COVID-19. The donor label of this sample is uncertain.

The chain carries TRBV4-2 and TRBJ2-7, with D possibly being TRBD1 (6 bases). Trimming shortened V by 0 bases and J by 1 base, and 13 bases separated the two germline ends. This CDR3 spans 16 amino acids. CDR1 is LGHNA and CDR2 is YNFKEQ in the germline V gene. The chain's CDR3 is CASSQDLAGASYEQYF. The CDR3 DNA reads as TGTGCCAGCAGCCAAGATCTGGCAGGGGCATCCTACGAGCAGTACTTC.

The chain joins TRBV5-5 to TRBJ2-3; a possible D gene is TRBD1 (6 bases). Trimming removed 4 bases at V and 6 bases at J, with 15 bases between. Germline assignment: CDR1 SGHKS and CDR2 YYEKEE (reference sequence). The CDR3 is made up of 14 amino acids. The CDR3 coding sequence is TGTGCCAGCAGCGCCCAGGGGCGAGAGGATACGCAGTATTTT. As protein: CASSAQGREDTQYF. Based on the CDR3 plus reference TRBV5-5 and TRBJ2-3, the full variable domain is DAGVTQSPTHLIKTRGQQVTLRCSPISGHKSVSWYQQVLGQGPQFIFQYYEKEERGRGNFPDRFSARQFPNYSSELNVNALLLGDSALYLCASSAQGREDTQYFGPGTRLTVL.

This clone was counted a single time. Other nucleotide sequences from this sample produce the same CDR3. This chain links TRBV2 with TRBJ1-5; the match to TRBD1 covers 10 bases. V trimming: 5 bases; J trimming: 4 bases; junction bases outside the gene matches: 2. The germline V gene has CDR1 SNHLY and CDR2 FYNNEI. This CDR3 is 14 amino acids long. The CDR3 reads CASSRDRGNQPQHF. CDR3 bases: TGTGCCAGCAGTCGGGACAGGGGAAATCAGCCCCAGCATTTT. The entire variable domain, with the rest obtained from reference TRBV2 and TRBJ1-5, is as follows: EPEVTQTPSHQVTQMGQEVILRCVPISNHLYFYWYRQILGQKVEFLVSFYNNEISEKSEIFDDQFSVERPDGSNFTLKIRSTKLEDSAMYFCASSRDRGNQPQHFGDGTRLSIL.

The chain is built from TRBV6-5 and TRBJ1-6; 8 nucleotides agree with TRBD1. This CDR3 contains 14 residues. The V gene's germline CDR1 is MNHEY and CDR2 SVGAGI. The V gene end was trimmed by 4 bases and the J gene end by 7 bases; junction bases not matched to a gene: 3. CDR3 nucleotide sequence: TGTGCCAGCAGTTTGGACAGGGCCAATTCACCCCTCCACTTT. It codes for CASSLDRANSPLHF.

This sequence joins TRBV4-1 and TRBJ2-7; perhaps TRBD1 as D (5 bases). The V gene lost 0 bases and the J gene lost 0 bases, with 12 bases spanning the gap. The germline V gene encodes CDR1 MGHRA and CDR2 YSYEKL. The CDR3 contains 16 residues. The CDR3 DNA reads TGCGCCAGCAGCCAAGAGCTCGACAGTTTCTCCTACGAGCAGTACTTC. Amino acid sequence: CASSQELDSFSYEQYF.

A few counts support this clone. V is TRBV6-6 and J is TRBJ1-4; D remains ambiguous. V was trimmed by 6 bases and J by 13 bases, leaving 12 bases between them. This CDR3 region has 11 residues. Germline assignment: CDR1 MNHNY and CDR2 SVGAGI (reference sequence). CDR3 sequence (DNA): TGTGCCAGCAGCCCTACGACGGGACTGTTTTTT. Translated: CASSPTTGLFF.

The rearrangement joins TRBV14 to TRBJ2-1; D possibly corresponds to TRBD1 (6 bases). Germline V gene lookup returns CDR1 SGHDN and CDR2 FVKESK. Trimming took off 0 bases at V and 4 bases at J, with 13 bases between the two ends. The CDR3 covers 16 residues. CDR3 bases: TGTGCCAGCAGCCAAGATGCAGGGGCGCTATACAATGAGCAGTTCTTC. Translated: CASSQDAGALYNEQFF.

The chain couples TRBV7-2 to TRBJ1-2; 10 bases fit TRBD1. Per germline, CDR1 SGHTA and CDR2 FQGNSA. The CDR3 has 16 amino acids. The ends lost 5 bases at V and 6 bases at J; junction bases unmatched: 12. CDR3 sequence (DNA): TGTGCCAGCAGCCTACGGCTGGGACAGGGGAGTGATGGCTACACCTTC. This codes for CASSLRLGQGSDGYTF.

The chain's CDR3 is CASSREGDRANYGYTF. CDR3 in DNA: TGTGCCAGTAGTCGGGAAGGGGACAGAGCTAACTATGGCTACACCTTC. The rearrangement uses TRBV19 and TRBJ1-2; 7 positions agree with TRBD1. The ends lost 5 bases at V and 0 bases at J; junction bases unmatched: 9. The V gene's germline CDR1 is LNHDA and CDR2 SQIVND (reference sequence). The CDR3 is 16 residues long.

CDR3 DNA: TGTGCCAGCAGCCGCGACAGGGGCAATCAGCCCCAGCATTTT. Its protein is CASSRDRGNQPQHF. The rearrangement links TRBV19 to TRBJ1-5; 7 bases align to TRBD1. Per germline, CDR1 LNHDA and CDR2 SQIVND (reference sequence). CDR3 size: 14 residues. V lost 9 bases and J lost 2; bases outside the gene matches: 7.

The chain uses TRBV19 and TRBJ2-4, with 14 bases that match TRBD2. Germline V gene lookup returns CDR1 LNHDA and CDR2 SQIVND (reference sequence). CDR3 length equals 18 residues. V shed 8 bases and J 0 bases; nucleotides not matched to a gene: 9. The CDR3 loop reads CASGLTSGGARAKNIQYF. Written as DNA, the CDR3 is TGTGCCAGTGGATTGACTAGCGGGGGGGCGAGAGCCAAAAACATTCAGTACTTC.

This rearrangement joins TRBV10-3 to TRBJ2-1; a weak D match, TRBD2 (5 bases). There are 14 residues in the CDR3. CDR1 is ENHRY and CDR2 is SYGVKD in the germline V gene. The V end lost 0 bases, the J end lost 8 bases, and 11 bases lay between the germline ends. The CDR3 spells CAISESGLDDEQFF. The CDR3 bases are TGTGCCATCAGTGAGTCCGGACTGGACGATGAGCAGTTCTTC.

This chain connects TRBV15 to TRBJ1-2; D perhaps matches TRBD1 (6 bases). Germline V gene sequence: CDR1 LNHNV, CDR2 YYDKDF (reference sequence). Trimming cost V 5 bases and J 3 bases, with 10 bases left between them. This CDR3 is built from 13 residues. CDR3 coding DNA: TGTGCCACCAGCGTATCAGGGGACTATGGCTACACCTTC. Translating gives CATSVSGDYGYTF.

The gene calls are TRBV4-1 and TRBJ2-3; 10 nucleotides line up with TRBD2. The V gene's germline CDR1 is MGHRA and CDR2 YSYEKL. The CDR3 is made up of 16 amino acids. Trimming cost V 3 bases and J 1 base; bases outside gene matches: 4. The CDR3: CASSQTGTSGTDTQYF. CDR3 nucleotide sequence: TGCGCCAGCAGCCAGACCGGGACTAGCGGCACAGATACGCAGTATTTT.

The chain recombines TRBV6-5 with TRBJ1-6; possible D gene TRBD1, 5 bases. Germline assignment: CDR1 MNHEY and CDR2 SVGAGI. The CDR3 contains 13 residues. The V gene lost 8 bases and the J gene lost 8 bases, with 13 bases spanning the gap. For the CDR3, the DNA is TGTGCCAGCGGGGGGACTCAGCATTCACCCCTCCACTTT. Its protein is CASGGTQHSPLHF.